This entry describes one T cell receptor (beta chain). Measured with immunoSEQ multiplex PCR; TCRdb has only the in-frame clones, and not every one. The sample holds approximately 150,000 clones, about four fifths seen once. This sample is drawn from a study of blood T cell repertoires in COVID-19. Study-wide context: COVID-19 samples from acute and convalescent phases originated in the United States, Italy and Spain.

V lost 0 bases, J lost 3 bases, and 16 bases lay in between. Germline V gives CDR1 KGHSH, CDR2 LQKENI. This CDR3 spans 17 amino acids. The specimen was peripheral blood. This sequence originates from a human donor in a cohort sampled during active COVID-19. The chain recombines TRBV18 with TRBJ2-3, with no clear D. The CDR3 is CASSPPGTAYVTDTQYF. The CDR3, as DNA: TGTGCCAGCTCACCACCCGGCACAGCCTACGTGACAGATACGCAGTATTTT. Supplemented by reference TRBV18 and TRBJ2-3, the full variable domain reads NAGVMQNPRHLVRRRGQEARLRCSPMKGHSHVYWYRQLPEEGLKFMVYLQKENIIDESGMPKERFSAEFPKEGPSILRIQQVVRGDSAAYFCASSPPGTAYVTDTQYFGPGTRLTVL.